This TCR beta chain comes out of a study of T cell repertoires in cytomegalovirus infection. Study in general: Selection of CMV epitopes for the study included recently identified HLA-C-restricted and well-studied HLA-B-restricted ones. Evidence of both CMV infection and a matching HLA type came from public TCR beta signatures. Study results and caveats: The cumulative frequency of public TCR beta families identified carriers of CMV plus the relevant HLA. Clonotypes of TCR beta that were HLA-C-restricted and CMV-specific dominated the ex vivo response.

In the case of this clonotype: Its cognate antigen is unknown.

TCRdb recomputed calls from the reads with MiXCR, one row per CDR3 protein. The sample yields around 300,000 distinct CDR3 sequences, approximately 22% seen once. This CDR3 has 13 amino acids. The germline CDR1 and CDR2 sequences are ENHRY and SYGVKD. The V end lost 7 bases, the J end lost 7 bases, and 16 bases lay between the germline ends. The material was cultured PBMCs, obtained from culture after CMV antigen stimulation. This TCR was sampled from a human donor in good health (CMV status not recorded). Some clones in this sample may be carry-over from other donors' samples. The chain combines TRBV10-3 with TRBJ1-1; D is uncertain. CDR3 coding DNA: TGTGCCATCAATCGTGGTGGGCTGGATGAAGCTTTCTTT. It translates to CAINRGGLDEAFF.